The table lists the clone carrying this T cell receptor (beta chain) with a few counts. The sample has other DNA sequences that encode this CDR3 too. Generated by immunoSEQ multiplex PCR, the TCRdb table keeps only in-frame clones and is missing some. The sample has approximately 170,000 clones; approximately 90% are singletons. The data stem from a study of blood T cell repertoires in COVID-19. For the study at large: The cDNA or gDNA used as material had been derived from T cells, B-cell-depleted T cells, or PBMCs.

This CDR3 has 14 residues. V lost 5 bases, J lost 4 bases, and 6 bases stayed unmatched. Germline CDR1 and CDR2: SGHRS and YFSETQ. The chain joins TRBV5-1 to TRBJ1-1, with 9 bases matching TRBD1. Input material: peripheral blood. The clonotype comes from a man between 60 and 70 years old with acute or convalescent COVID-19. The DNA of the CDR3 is TGCGCCAGCAGTTCCGGACAGGGGAGCACTGAAGCTTTCTTT. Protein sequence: CASSSGQGSTEAFF. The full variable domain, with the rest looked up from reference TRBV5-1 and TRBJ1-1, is KAGVTQTPRYLIKTRGQQVTLSCSPISGHRSVSWYQQTPGQGLQFLFEYFSETQRNKGNFPGRFSGRQFSNSRSEMNVSTLELGDSALYLCASSSGQGSTEAFFGQGTRLTVV.